This T cell receptor (beta chain) was observed in a study of blood T cells in healthy people across ages. With 2 bases clipped from V and 2 bases from J, the junction kept 12 bases outside the gene matches. This CDR3 is 18 amino acids long. The germline CDR1 and CDR2 sequences are GTSNPN and SVGIG (reference sequence). Through a sample-barcoded 5' primer and a J-beta primer mix, a second PCR was run for roughly 7 to 12 cycles. TCRdb fed the 5' RACE reads into MiXCR, producing one record per CDR3 protein. The sample records some 700,000 distinct CDR3 sequences, approximately 22% being singletons. In terms of origin and age, donors were healthy Caucasian individuals from Russia aged about 6 to 95. PBMCs numbering at least 6.5 million were isolated per sample. Remarks on this clonotype: Its antigen is unidentified.

General study points: When one million T cells were used, diversity estimates were thought to be underestimates. Higher diversity, along with more naive CD4+ cells, distinguished long-lived donors from aged donors.

This rearrangement joins TRBV30 to TRBJ2-3; 11 bases fit TRBD2. This sequence originates from a man between 65 and 79 years old in good health. The sequencing input was blood. The DNA of the CDR3 is TGTGCCTGGAGTCCCCCTTCAAGACTAGCGGGATACACAGATACGCAGTATTTT. This translates into CAWSPPSRLAGYTDTQYF. The full variable domain, with the rest looked up from reference TRBV30 and TRBJ2-3, is SQTIHQWPATLVQPVGSPLSLECTVEGTSNPNLYWYRQAAGRGLQLLFYSVGIGQISSEVPQNLSASRPQDRQFILSSKKLLLSDSGFYLCAWSPPSRLAGYTDTQYFGPGTRLTVL.